This TCR beta chain was sequenced in a study of blood T cell repertoires in COVID-19. Study-wide background: Researchers got acute and convalescent COVID-19 samples from the United States, Italy and Spain. PBMCs, B-cell-depleted T cells, or T cells provided the cDNA or gDNA that made up the material.

Germline assignment: CDR1 SGHNT and CDR2 YYREEE (reference sequence). The V gene end was trimmed by 0 bases and the J gene end by 3 bases; junction bases not matched to a gene: 5. The CDR3 runs to 16 residues. Per the study methods: Amplification of reference gene primers was used by the study to estimate nucleated cell counts. The method was immunoSEQ multiplex PCR; TCRdb's version includes in-frame clones alone and lacks a portion of them. From that table come the V and J calls and clone size; the DNA was used to work out D and trimming. The sample carries roughly 62,000 clones, approximately 86% recorded once.

Sequencing used peripheral blood. The clonotype comes from a man in his 70s with acute or convalescent COVID-19. This chain links TRBV5-4 with TRBJ2-1, with 8 bases matching TRBD1. The CDR3 loop reads CASSLGQGLVYNEQFF. CDR3 bases: TGTGCCAGCAGCTTGGGACAGGGGTTGGTCTACAATGAGCAGTTCTTC.